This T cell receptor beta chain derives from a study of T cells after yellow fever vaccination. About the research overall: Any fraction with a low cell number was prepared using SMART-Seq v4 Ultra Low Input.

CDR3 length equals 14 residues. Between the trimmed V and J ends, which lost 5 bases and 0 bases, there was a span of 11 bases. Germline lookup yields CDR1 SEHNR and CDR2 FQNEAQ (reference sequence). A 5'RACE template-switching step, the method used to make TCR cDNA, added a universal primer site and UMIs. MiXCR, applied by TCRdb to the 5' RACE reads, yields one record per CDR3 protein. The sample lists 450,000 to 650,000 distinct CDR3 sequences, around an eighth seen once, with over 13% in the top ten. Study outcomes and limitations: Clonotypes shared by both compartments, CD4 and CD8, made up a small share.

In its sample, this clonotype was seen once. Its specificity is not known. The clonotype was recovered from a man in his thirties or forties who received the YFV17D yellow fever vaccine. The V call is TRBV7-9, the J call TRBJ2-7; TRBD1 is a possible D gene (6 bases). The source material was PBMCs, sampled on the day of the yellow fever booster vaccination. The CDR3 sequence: CASSPGETSYEQYF. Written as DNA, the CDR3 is TGTGCCAGCAGCCCAGGGGAAACCTCCTACGAGCAGTACTTC.